This T cell receptor beta chain was sequenced in a study of T-cell reconstitution after alpha-beta-depleted transplantation in children. Researchers prepared the TCRbeta library using unique molecular identifiers, the study reports. TCRdb re-derived calls from the PCR reads in MiXCR, one entry per CDR3 protein. The data show about 1,000,000 distinct CDR3 sequences, about 30% seen once. Points from the study as a whole: When one year had passed after transplant, most T-cell counts and diversity came from newly produced T cells. The high TCRbeta diversity at day 60 in some patients came from surviving recipient T cells and thymic progenitors. About two months after transplant, alpha-beta T cells reportedly came from several hundred expanded graft clones.

This CDR3 has 15 amino acids. Germline V gives CDR1 MGHRA, CDR2 YSYEKL. The V end was cut by 4 bases, the J end by 2 bases, with 14 bases between. A few counts support this clonotype. Its target is not known. This specimen was PBMCs, mostly from graft donor cells, taken 360 days after TCRalphabeta/CD19-depleted stem cell transplant. The sequence came from a boy under two years old who had a stem cell transplant for SCID, so the T cells may come from the graft donor. This rearrangement joins TRBV4-1 to TRBJ1-2; D unresolved. CDR3 residues: CASSPDSRTNYGYTF. The CDR3 bases are TGCGCCAGCAGCCCAGATAGCAGAACAAACTATGGCTACACCTTC.